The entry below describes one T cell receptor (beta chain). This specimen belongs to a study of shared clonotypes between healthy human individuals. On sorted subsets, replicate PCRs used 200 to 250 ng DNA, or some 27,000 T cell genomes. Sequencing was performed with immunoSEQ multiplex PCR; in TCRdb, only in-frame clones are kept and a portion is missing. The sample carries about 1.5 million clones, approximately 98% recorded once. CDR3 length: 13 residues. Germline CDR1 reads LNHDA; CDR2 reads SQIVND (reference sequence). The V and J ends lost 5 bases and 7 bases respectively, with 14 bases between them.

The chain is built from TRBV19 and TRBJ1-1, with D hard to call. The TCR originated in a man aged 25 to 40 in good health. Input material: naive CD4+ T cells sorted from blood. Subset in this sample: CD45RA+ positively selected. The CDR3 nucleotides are TGTGCCAGTAGTCCCTTCGGACGTGGTGAAGCTTTCTTT. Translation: CASSPFGRGEAFF.